This T cell receptor (beta chain) appears in the sequencing data of a study of cytomegalovirus exposure and HLA in healthy donors. Libraries were prepared by immunoSEQ multiplex PCR; TCRdb keeps only in-frame clonotypes and omits some of them. The table includes some 200,000 clones, approximately 82% detected once. Germline-derived CDR1 and CDR2 are LGHNA and YNFKEQ. Trimming took off 1 base at V and 6 bases at J, with 13 bases between the two ends. This CDR3 is 15 amino acids long. This clone came up once. Its antigen remains unidentified. Study findings and constraints: Researchers catalogued about 150 TCR beta chains as cytomegalovirus-associated.

The chain has TRBV4-2 and TRBJ1-5, with D perhaps TRBD1 (6 bases). The TCR originated in a woman in her 30s in good health and CMV-seropositive. The material sequenced was PBMCs. The CDR3 DNA sequence: TGTGCCAGCAGCCAAGGAACTACAGGGACTCAGCCCCAGCATTTT. As protein: CASSQGTTGTQPQHF.